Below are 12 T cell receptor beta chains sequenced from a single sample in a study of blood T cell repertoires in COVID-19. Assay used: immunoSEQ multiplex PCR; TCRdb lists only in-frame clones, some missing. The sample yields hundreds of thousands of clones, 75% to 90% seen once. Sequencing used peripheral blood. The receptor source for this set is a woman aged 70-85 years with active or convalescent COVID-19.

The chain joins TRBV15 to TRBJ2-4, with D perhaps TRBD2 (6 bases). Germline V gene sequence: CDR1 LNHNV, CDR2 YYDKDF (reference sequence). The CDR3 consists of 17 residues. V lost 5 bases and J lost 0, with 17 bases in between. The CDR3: CATSGGGTPIAKNIQYF. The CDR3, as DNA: TGTGCCACCAGCGGGGGTGGGACTCCTATAGCCAAAAACATTCAGTACTTC.

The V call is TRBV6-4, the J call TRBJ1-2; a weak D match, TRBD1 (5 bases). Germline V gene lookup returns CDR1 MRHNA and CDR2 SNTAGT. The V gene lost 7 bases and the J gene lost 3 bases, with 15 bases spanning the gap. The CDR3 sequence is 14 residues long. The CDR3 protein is CASTLGVGYYGYTF. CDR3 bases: TGTGCCAGCACCCTAGGGGTCGGATACTATGGCTACACCTTC.

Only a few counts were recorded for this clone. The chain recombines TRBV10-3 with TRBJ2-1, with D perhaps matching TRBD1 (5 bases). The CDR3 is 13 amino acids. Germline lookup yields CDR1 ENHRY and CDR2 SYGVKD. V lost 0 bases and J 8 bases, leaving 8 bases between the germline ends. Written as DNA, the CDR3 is TGTGCCATCAGTGAGTCTTCCAGGGATGAGCAGTTCTTC. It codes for CAISESSRDEQFF.

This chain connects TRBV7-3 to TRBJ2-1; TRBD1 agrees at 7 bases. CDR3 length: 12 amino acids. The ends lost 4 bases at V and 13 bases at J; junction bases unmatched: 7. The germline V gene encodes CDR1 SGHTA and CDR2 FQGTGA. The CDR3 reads CASSSNRGSQFF. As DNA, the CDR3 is TGTGCCAGCAGCTCGAACAGGGGCTCTCAGTTCTTC.

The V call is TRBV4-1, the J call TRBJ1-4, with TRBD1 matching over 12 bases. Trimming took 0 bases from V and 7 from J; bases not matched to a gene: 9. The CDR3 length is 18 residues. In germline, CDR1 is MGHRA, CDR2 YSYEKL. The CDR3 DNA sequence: TGCGCCAGCAGCCAAGACATCTTTTGGGACAGGGGGCGTGAAAAACTGTTTTTT. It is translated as CASSQDIFWDRGREKLFF.

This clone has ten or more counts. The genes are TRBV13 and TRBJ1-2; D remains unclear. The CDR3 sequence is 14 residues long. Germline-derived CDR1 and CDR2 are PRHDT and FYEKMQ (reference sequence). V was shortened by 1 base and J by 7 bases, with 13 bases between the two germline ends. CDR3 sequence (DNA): TGTGCCAGCAGCTTAGCCAGAGCGGCCCGTGGCTACACCTTC. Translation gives CASSLARAARGYTF.

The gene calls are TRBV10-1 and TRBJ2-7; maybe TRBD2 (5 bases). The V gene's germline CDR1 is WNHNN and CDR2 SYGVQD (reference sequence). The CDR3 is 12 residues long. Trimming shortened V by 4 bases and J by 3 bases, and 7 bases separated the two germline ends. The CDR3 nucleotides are TGCGCCAGCAGTGCAGGACTCTACGAGCAGTACTTC. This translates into CASSAGLYEQYF.

As DNA, the CDR3 is TGTGCCAGCAGCCCCTGGACTGGTCAAGAGACCCAGTACTTC. Encoded protein: CASSPWTGQETQYF. V and J are TRBV13 and TRBJ2-5; D possibly corresponds to TRBD2 (5 bases). V lost 5 bases to trimming and J lost 2 bases, with 12 bases between them. This CDR3 has 14 residues. Germline V gives CDR1 PRHDT, CDR2 FYEKMQ (reference sequence).

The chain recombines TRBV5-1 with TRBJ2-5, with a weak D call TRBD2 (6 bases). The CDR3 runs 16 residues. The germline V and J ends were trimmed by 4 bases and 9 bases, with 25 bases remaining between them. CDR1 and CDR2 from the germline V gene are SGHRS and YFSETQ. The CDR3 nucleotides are TGCGCCAGCAGCCGAATTAAGACTGACACTTGGGGGGCCCAGTACTTC. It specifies CASSRIKTDTWGAQYF.

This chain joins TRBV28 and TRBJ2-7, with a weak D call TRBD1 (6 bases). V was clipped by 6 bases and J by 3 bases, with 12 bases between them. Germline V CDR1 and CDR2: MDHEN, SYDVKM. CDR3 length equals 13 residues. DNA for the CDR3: TGTGCCAGCAGACCTGGACAGCTCTACGAGCAGTACTTC. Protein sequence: CASRPGQLYEQYF.

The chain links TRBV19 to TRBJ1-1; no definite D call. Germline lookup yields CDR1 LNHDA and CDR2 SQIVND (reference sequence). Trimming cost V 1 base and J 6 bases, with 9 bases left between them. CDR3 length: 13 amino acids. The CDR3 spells CASSIGRVAEAFF. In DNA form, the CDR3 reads TGTGCCAGTAGTATAGGGAGGGTCGCTGAAGCTTTCTTT.

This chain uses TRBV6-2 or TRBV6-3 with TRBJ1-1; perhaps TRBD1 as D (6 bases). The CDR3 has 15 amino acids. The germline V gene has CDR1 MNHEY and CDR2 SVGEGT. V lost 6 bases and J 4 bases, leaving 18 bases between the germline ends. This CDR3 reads CASSKHRDSITEAFF. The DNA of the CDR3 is TGTGCCAGCAGCAAACACAGGGATTCTATCACTGAAGCTTTCTTT.